Below, one TCR beta chain is given with its context. The antigen remains undetermined. These data come from a study of T cell responses to AZD1222 COVID-19 vaccine. Overall study results and limits: Reports indicate that nearly half of spike-specific TCRs are directed at unmutated variant regions.

In germline, CDR1 is LNHDA, CDR2 SQIVND (reference sequence). V dropped 7 bases and J dropped 4 bases, with 17 bases sitting between them. CDR3 length equals 15 residues. Clones were read by immunoSEQ multiplex PCR, and TCRdb kept only the in-frame ones, dropping some. The sample consists of 170,000 or so clones, roughly 93% of them appearing once. This sequence joins TRBV19 and TRBJ1-5; TRBD1 might be the D (6 bases). The sequencing used peripheral blood, collected 28 days after the second dose of the MenACWY control vaccine. The TCR sequence derives from an adult who received the MenACWY meningococcal vaccine as a control. CDR3 residues: CASKARQGQNQPQHF. Here the CDR3 DNA reads TGTGCCAGTAAGGCGAGGCAGGGGCAGAATCAGCCCCAGCATTTT.